This TCR beta chain was recovered during a study of identifying expanded T cells in peripheral blood. Overall study results and limits: Across healthy donors, higher total template counts meant significantly greater approximately 2-week count variance. Over about two and four weeks, about 15 and 18 clones changed, versus around 1.2 between replicates.

Germline V CDR1 and CDR2: MNHEY, SVGAGI. V shed 7 bases and J shed 4 bases, with 14 bases lying between them. The CDR3 contains 15 residues. On this clone: Its antigen is not known.

The method was immunoSEQ multiplex PCR; TCRdb's version includes in-frame clones alone and lacks a portion of them. The table records under 150,000 clones, approximately 86% of them present only once. Healthy donors had no documented immune events, such as infections, while sampled. Sample: blood. The chain joins TRBV6-5 to TRBJ1-6; D is ambiguous. The source of this sequence is a person aged 18 to 69 in good health. The CDR3 spells CASNLRRNYNSPLHF. The CDR3 coding sequence is TGTGCCAGCAATCTCCGGCGGAATTATAATTCACCCCTCCACTTT.